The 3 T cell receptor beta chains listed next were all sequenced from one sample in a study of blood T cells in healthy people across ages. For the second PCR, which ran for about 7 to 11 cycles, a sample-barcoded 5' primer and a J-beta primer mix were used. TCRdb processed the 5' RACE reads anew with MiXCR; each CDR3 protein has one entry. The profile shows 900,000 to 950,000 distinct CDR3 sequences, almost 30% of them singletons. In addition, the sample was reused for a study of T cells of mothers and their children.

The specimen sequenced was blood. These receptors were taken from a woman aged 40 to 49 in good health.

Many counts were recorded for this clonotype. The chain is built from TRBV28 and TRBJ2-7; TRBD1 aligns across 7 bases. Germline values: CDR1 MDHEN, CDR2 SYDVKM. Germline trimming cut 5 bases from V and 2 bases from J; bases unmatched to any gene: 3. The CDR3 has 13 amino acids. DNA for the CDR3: TGTGCCAGCAGTCATCAGGGGGCCTACGAGCAGTACTTC. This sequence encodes CASSHQGAYEQYF. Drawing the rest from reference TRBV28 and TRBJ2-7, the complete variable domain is DVKVTQSSRYLVKRTGEKVFLECVQDMDHENMFWYRQDPGLGLRLIYFSYDVKMKEKGDIPEGYSVSREKKERFSLILESASTNQTSMYLCASSHQGAYEQYFGPGTRLTVT.

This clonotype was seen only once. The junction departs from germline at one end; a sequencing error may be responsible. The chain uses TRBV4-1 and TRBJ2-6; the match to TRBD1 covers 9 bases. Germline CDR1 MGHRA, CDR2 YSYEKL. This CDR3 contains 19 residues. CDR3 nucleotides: TGCGCCAGCAGCCATGGACCGGGACAGGGAGTCTCTGGGGCCAACGTCCGGACTTTC. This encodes CASSHGPGQGVSGANVRTF.

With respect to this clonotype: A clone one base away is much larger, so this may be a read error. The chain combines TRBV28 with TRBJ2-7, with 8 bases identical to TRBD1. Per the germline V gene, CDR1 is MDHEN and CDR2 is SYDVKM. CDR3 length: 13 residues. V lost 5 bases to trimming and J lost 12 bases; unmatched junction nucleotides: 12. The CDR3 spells CASSLLTGEELYF. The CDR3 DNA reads TGTGCCAGCAGTCTCTTGACAGGGGAAGAACTGTACTTC.